This TCR beta chain comes out of a study of blood T cell repertoires in COVID-19. Overall study context: Specimens from acute and convalescent COVID-19 originated in the United States, Italy and Spain.

V lost 3 bases and J 0 bases, leaving 8 bases between the germline ends. CDR1 SNHLY and CDR2 FYNNEI come from the germline V gene. This CDR3 is 15 amino acids long. TCRdb's copy holds only in-frame clones and misses some; the assay was immunoSEQ multiplex PCR. The sample shows about 190,000 clones, around nine tenths of them seen only once. The receptor was derived from a woman aged 18-29 years who had recovered from COVID-19. This rearrangement joins TRBV2 to TRBJ2-2; possible D gene TRBD1, 6 bases. The material sequenced was peripheral blood. The CDR3 DNA follows: TGTGCCAGCAGTGATCAGGGGACGAACACCGGGGAGCTGTTTTTT. It is translated as CASSDQGTNTGELFF.